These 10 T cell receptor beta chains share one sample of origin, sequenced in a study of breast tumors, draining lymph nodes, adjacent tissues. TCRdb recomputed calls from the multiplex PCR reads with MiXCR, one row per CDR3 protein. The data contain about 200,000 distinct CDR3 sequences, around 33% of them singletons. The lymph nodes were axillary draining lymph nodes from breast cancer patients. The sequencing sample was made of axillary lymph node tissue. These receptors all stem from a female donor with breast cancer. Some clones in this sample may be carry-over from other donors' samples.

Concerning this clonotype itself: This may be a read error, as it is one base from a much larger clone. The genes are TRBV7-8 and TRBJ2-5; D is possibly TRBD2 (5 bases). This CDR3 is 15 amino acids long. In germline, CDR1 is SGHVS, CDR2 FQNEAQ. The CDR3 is CASSLFSESQETQHF. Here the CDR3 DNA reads TGTGCCAGCAGCTTATTTAGCGAATCACAAGAGACCCAGCACTTC.

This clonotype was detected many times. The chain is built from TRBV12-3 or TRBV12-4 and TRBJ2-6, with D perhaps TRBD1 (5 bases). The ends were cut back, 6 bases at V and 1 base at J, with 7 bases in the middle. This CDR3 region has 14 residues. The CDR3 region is CASRTVSGANVLTF. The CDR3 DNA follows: TGTGCCAGCAGGACAGTATCTGGGGCCAACGTCCTGACTTTC.

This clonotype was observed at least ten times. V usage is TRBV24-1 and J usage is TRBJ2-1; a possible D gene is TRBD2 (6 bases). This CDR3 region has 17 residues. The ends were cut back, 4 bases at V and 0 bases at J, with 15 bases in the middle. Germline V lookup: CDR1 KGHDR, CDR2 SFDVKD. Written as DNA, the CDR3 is TGTGCCACCAGTGACCCGAGGGCGGGGAGCTCCTACAATGAGCAGTTCTTC. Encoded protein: CATSDPRAGSSYNEQFF.

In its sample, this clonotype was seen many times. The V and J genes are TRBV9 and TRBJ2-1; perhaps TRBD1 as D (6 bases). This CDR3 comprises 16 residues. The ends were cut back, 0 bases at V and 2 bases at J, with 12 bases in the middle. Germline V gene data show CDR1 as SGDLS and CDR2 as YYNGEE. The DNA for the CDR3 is TGTGCCAGCAGCGTAGACCTCCCAGGGGCCTACAATGAGCAGTTCTTC. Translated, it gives CASSVDLPGAYNEQFF.

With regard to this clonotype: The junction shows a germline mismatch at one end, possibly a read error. As DNA, the CDR3 is TGCGGTGCACGGGACTTCAGAACAACGGATGCGCAGTATTTT. It translates to CGARDFRTTDAQYF. The rearrangement joins TRBV20-1 to TRBJ2-3; a weak D match, TRBD2 (6 bases). CDR1 and CDR2 (germline): DFQATT, SNEGSKA (reference sequence). This CDR3 is 14 amino acids long.

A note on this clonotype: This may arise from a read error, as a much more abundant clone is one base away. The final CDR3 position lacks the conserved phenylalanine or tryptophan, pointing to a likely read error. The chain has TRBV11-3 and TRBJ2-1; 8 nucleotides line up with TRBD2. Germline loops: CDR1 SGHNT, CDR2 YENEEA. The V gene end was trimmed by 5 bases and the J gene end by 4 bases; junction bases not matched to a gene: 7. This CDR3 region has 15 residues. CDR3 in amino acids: CASSPRLAPYNEQFL. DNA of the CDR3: TGTGCCAGCAGCCCCCGACTAGCGCCGTACAATGAGCAGTTCCTC.

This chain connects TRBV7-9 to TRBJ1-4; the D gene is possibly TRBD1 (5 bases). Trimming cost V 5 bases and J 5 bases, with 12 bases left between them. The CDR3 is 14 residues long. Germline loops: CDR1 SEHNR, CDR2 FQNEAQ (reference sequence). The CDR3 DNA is TGTGCCAGCAGCGGCGGGGGGAGGAATGAAAAACTGTTTTTT. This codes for CASSGGGRNEKLFF.

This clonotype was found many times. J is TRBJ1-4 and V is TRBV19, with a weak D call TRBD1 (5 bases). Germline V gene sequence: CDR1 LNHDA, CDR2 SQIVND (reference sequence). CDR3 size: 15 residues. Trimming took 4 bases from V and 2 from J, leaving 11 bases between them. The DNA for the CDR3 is TGTGCCAGTAGTACGGAGGGGAGGACTAATGAAAAACTGTTTTTT. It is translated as CASSTEGRTNEKLFF.

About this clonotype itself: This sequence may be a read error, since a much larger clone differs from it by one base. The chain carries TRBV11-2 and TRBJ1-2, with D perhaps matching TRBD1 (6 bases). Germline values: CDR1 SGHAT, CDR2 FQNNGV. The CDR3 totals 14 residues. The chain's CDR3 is CASGRRDIPFGCTF. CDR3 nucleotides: TGTGCCAGCGGAAGACGGGACATCCCTTTTGGCTGCACCTTC.

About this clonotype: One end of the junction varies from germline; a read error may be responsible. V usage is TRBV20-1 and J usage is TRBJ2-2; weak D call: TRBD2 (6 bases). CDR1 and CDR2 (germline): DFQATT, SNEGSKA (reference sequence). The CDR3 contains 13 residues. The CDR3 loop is CSATAGTDGELFF. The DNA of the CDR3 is TGCAGCGCTACGGCGGGAACGGACGGGGAGCTGTTTTTT.